Below, 13 T cell receptor beta chains from the same sample are listed, as sequenced in a study of blood T cell repertoires in COVID-19. TCRdb's copy holds only in-frame clones and misses some; the assay was immunoSEQ multiplex PCR. The profile shows around 170,000 clones, about 90% of them singletons. The sample consisted of PBMCs or T cells enriched from blood (not recorded which). Receptors were obtained from a woman aged 45-65 years who had recovered from COVID-19.

The chain employs TRBV15 and TRBJ1-5; 8 bases agree with TRBD1. V dropped 5 bases and J dropped 0; count of bases not matched to a gene: 12. Germline V gives CDR1 LNHNV, CDR2 YYDKDF (reference sequence). The CDR3 contains 18 residues. The CDR3 loop reads CATSPTGTGDYSNQPQHF. The CDR3 DNA reads TGTGCCACCAGCCCAACCGGGACAGGCGATTATAGCAATCAGCCCCAGCATTTT.

The DNA of the CDR3 is TGCGCCAGCAGCCAACTATTAGCTAGCGGGAGCTCCTACGAGCAGTACTTC. As protein: CASSQLLASGSSYEQYF. V gene TRBV4-3 combines with J gene TRBJ2-7, with 10 bases aligning to TRBD2. The CDR3 has 17 amino acids. Per the germline V gene, CDR1 is LGHNA and CDR2 is YSLEER. V lost 2 bases to trimming and J lost 0 bases; unmatched junction nucleotides: 7.

V and J are TRBV15 and TRBJ2-3; D call uncertain. The ends were cut back, 0 bases at V and 6 bases at J, with 7 bases in the middle. CDR1 and CDR2 from the germline V gene are LNHNV and YYDKDF (reference sequence). There are 13 residues in the CDR3. For the CDR3, the DNA is TGTGCCACCAGCAGAGATCGGGTGGATACGCAGTATTTT. This sequence encodes CATSRDRVDTQYF.

This chain connects TRBV28 to TRBJ1-4; unclear D gene. The V end lost 5 bases, the J end lost 6 bases, and 7 bases lay between the germline ends. The V gene's germline CDR1 is MDHEN and CDR2 SYDVKM. The CDR3 loop spans 12 amino acids. CDR3 loop: CASSPLYEKLFF. The DNA for the CDR3 is TGTGCCAGCAGTCCCCTATATGAAAAACTGTTTTTT.

The genes are TRBV6-5 and TRBJ1-2; 7 nucleotides match TRBD1. This CDR3 region has 13 residues. V shed 2 bases, J shed 8 bases, and the junction held 5 bases outside the gene matches. Germline CDR1 is MNHEY and CDR2 is SVGAGI. In DNA, the CDR3 is TGTGCCAGCAGTTACATACAGGGGTGGGGCTACACCTTC. It specifies CASSYIQGWGYTF.

The J gene is TRBJ2-1, the V gene TRBV3-1 (or the pseudogene TRBV3-2); no firm D call. Germline assignment: CDR1 LGHDT and CDR2 YNNKEL (reference sequence). There are 15 residues in the CDR3. The V end lost 0 bases, the J end lost 0 bases, and 6 bases lay between the germline ends. CDR3 nucleotides: TGTGCCAGCAGCCAAGACACGAGCTCCTACAATGAGCAGTTCTTC. Protein sequence: CASSQDTSSYNEQFF.

The chain links TRBV19 to TRBJ2-1, with 9 bases that match TRBD2. CDR3 length: 15 residues. Germline V lookup: CDR1 LNHDA, CDR2 SQIVND (reference sequence). After removal of 3 bases from V and 9 bases from J, the junction contained 9 bases not matched to a gene. The CDR3 sequence is CASSIRAGGPFEQFF. The CDR3 coding sequence is TGTGCCAGTAGTATTAGGGCGGGAGGGCCGTTTGAGCAGTTCTTC.

The chain couples TRBV18 to TRBJ2-1; possibly TRBD2 for D (6 bases). There are 15 residues in the CDR3. Trimming removed 2 bases from V and 3 bases from J, with 11 bases in between. CDR1 and CDR2 from the germline V gene are KGHSH and LQKENI. This chain's CDR3 is CASSPMASDYNEQFF. The CDR3 DNA reads TGTGCCAGCTCACCAATGGCTAGCGACTACAATGAGCAGTTCTTC.

This clone was counted only a few times. This chain joins TRBV19 and TRBJ2-5, with D possibly being TRBD1 (7 bases). Germline V gene sequence: CDR1 LNHDA, CDR2 SQIVND (reference sequence). V lost 1 base and J 9 bases, leaving 15 bases between the germline ends. The CDR3 has 14 residues. CDR3 nucleotides: TGTGCCAGTAGTATAGGGGCCAGGGGGGAGCCCCAGTACTTC. Translation: CASSIGARGEPQYF. The full variable domain, rest sourced from reference TRBV19 and TRBJ2-5, is DGGITQSPKYLFRKEGQNVTLSCEQNLNHDAMYWYRQDPGQGLRLIYYSQIVNDFQKGDIAEGYSVSREKKESFPLTVTSAQKNPTAFYLCASSIGARGEPQYFGPGTRLLVL.

The chain links TRBV28 to TRBJ2-1; D perhaps matches TRBD2 (6 bases). CDR1 and CDR2 (germline): MDHEN, SYDVKM. The CDR3 consists of 15 residues. The germline V and J ends were trimmed by 6 bases and 7 bases, with 19 bases remaining between them. The CDR3 region is CASRYRDFPGNEQFF. CDR3 bases: TGTGCCAGCAGGTACCGGGACTTCCCTGGAAATGAGCAGTTCTTC.

This chain uses TRBV7-6 with TRBJ2-6; TRBD1 agrees at 7 bases. The ends lost 5 bases at V and 3 bases at J; junction bases unmatched: 10. This CDR3 contains 17 residues. From germline, CDR1 is SGHVS and CDR2 FNYEAQ. The CDR3 loop reads CASSLRQGSGGANVLTF. CDR3 sequence (DNA): TGTGCCAGCAGCCTCCGACAGGGATCAGGTGGGGCCAACGTCCTGACTTTC. Supplemented by reference TRBV7-6 and TRBJ2-6, the full variable domain reads GAGVSQSPRYKVTKRGQDVALRCDPISGHVSLYWYRQALGQGPEFLTYFNYEAQQDKSGLPNDRFSAERPEGSISTLTIQRTEQRDSAMYRCASSLRQGSGGANVLTFGAGSRLTVL.

The V and J genes are TRBV6-5 and TRBJ2-7, with TRBD1 matching 8 bases. Germline V gene data show CDR1 as MNHEY and CDR2 as SVGAGI. The CDR3 has 14 amino acids. V lost 4 bases, J lost 3 bases, and 5 bases stayed unmatched. CDR3 loop: CASSSTDRGYEQYF. CDR3 nucleotide sequence: TGTGCCAGCAGTTCCACAGACAGGGGCTACGAGCAGTACTTC.

This chain links TRBV5-1 with TRBJ1-3; unclear D gene. Germline loops: CDR1 SGHRS, CDR2 YFSETQ. V gave up 2 bases and J gave up 0 bases, with 9 bases separating them. This CDR3 is built from 15 residues. The CDR3 loop is CASSFTGSSGNTIYF. The CDR3, as DNA: TGCGCCAGCAGCTTCACGGGGTCCTCTGGAAACACCATATATTTT.